The TCR beta chain under discussion was sequenced for a study of blood T cell repertoires in COVID-19 (dated by TCRdb to 2020 to 2022). Background for the entire study: Samples from collaborators originated in the United States, Italy and Spain and spanned both the acute and convalescent phases of COVID-19. Nearly every sample came with metadata listing a de-identified subject ID, COVID-19 status, age in years and sex. The samples were drawn from the first 160 participants of the ongoing ImmuneRACE study and from over 950 subjects provided by 6 global collaborators. The dataset comprised deeply sampled blood TCRbeta repertoires from subjects exposed to, actively infected with, or recovered from COVID-19. Where available, HLA class I and class II types were taken from metadata supplied by the sample provider and were not determined by assay-based typing. The repertoires were released in a freely available public database meant as a resource for research on the immune response to SARS-CoV-2. The material from the prospective study consisted of cDNA or gDNA derived from T cells, B-cell-depleted T cells, or PBMCs.

CDR1 and CDR2 are drawn from the germline V gene (reference sequence): SEHNR, FQNEAQ. The CDR3, cysteine through phenylalanine, is 17 amino acids long. Only the CDR3 part of the read is kept: 51 bases, read in frame from the first base. V and J are trimmed by 5 bases and 2 bases, and the gene matches miss 7 bases of the junction. As to this clone: The clone's antigen remains unknown. No base quality values were provided; no much bigger clone lies one nucleotide off.

TCRbeta CDR3 regions were amplified from genomic DNA by means of the immunoSEQ Assay, a bias-controlled multiplex PCR. The authors' pipeline ran thus. Nucleated cell counts per sample were estimated from amplification of reference gene primers within the assay. Sequence reads were collapsed and filtered to measure the absolute abundance of every unique TCRbeta CDR3 rearrangement. For each sample, productive Simpson clonality was calculated as the square root of Simpson's diversity index across productive rearrangements. Not all clones reach the TCRdb copy of this immuneACCESS table, which keeps in-frame sequences only. Checked studies attribute under half of the gap to unresolved V genes and leave the rest unexplained. The V and J calls and clone size were taken over from that table, and D and trimming were inferred from the DNA. The sample table shows roughly 260,000 clones, and 80% to 95% are seen once. The ten biggest clones cover approximately 1.9% of the sample.

In the prospective study, participants were about 18 to 100 years old, resided in under 30 geographic areas of the United States, and were enrolled through a virtual design. In the prospective study, participants were assigned to cohorts based on the clinical history participants reported in a screening survey and a study questionnaire. For ImmuneRACE Cohort 3, a participant was defined as recovered based on two consecutive negative NP/OP PCR tests, clearance by a healthcare professional, or resolution of symptoms. In the prospective study, mobile phlebotomists collected whole blood, serum and a nasopharyngeal or oropharyngeal swab from each participant. Over a 2-month period, participants in the prospective study had the option of providing additional blood draws and questionnaires. Before DNA extraction, prospective study blood samples were shipped either frozen or at room temperature. Results and caveats for the whole study, not just this receptor: Clinical and demographic metadata were provided uncurated, with the amount varying by source and participant.

The chain was built from TRBV7-9 and TRBJ2-4, with TRBD2 identical over 12 junction bases. This sequence originates from a woman aged 18-35 years who had recovered from COVID-19. The sequenced sample consisted of PBMCs or T cells enriched from blood (not recorded which). The encoded CDR3 is CASSPPSGGATKNIQYF. The nucleotides are TGTGCCAGCAGCCCGCCTAGCGGGGGGGCGACCAAAAACATTCAGTACTTC.